The rows below give T cell receptor beta chains drawn from one sample of a study of cytomegalovirus exposure and HLA in healthy donors. The data were produced by immunoSEQ multiplex PCR, yet TCRdb's version contains in-frame clones alone and is incomplete. The sample includes approximately 190,000 clones, 80% to 90% of them seen just once. Source material: PBMCs. Receptors originate from a man aged 40-49 years in good health and CMV-seropositive. CDR3s include the opening cysteine and the closing phenylalanine or tryptophan. A D gene is named only where the DNA matches it firmly. A clone size is listed for some rows: how often the clone was seen (once, few, many), or a class if it is expanded.

cdr3_length d_call clone_size j_call v_call cdr3_aa cdr3_nt
15 TRBD1 once TRBJ1-1 TRBV7-2 CASSFRDRGSTEAFF TGTGCCAGCAGCTTCCGGGACAGGGGAAGCACTGAAGCTTTCTTT
15 TRBD1 NA TRBJ2-5 TRBV28 CASRSGQGGGETQYF TGTGCCAGCAGATCGGGACAGGGAGGAGGGGAGACCCAGTACTTC
14 NA NA TRBJ1-2 TRBV5-5 CASSVVVSDYGYTF TGTGCCAGCAGCGTGGTAGTGAGTGACTATGGCTACACCTTC
15 NA few TRBJ2-7 TRBV11-2 CASSSVRLVRDEQYF TGTGCCAGCAGCTCTGTCAGACTAGTTAGAGACGAGCAGTACTTC
15 NA NA TRBJ1-1 TRBV19 CASISPIQGNTEAFF TGTGCCAGTATTTCTCCCATACAGGGGAACACTGAAGCTTTCTTT
14 NA NA TRBJ1-1 TRBV4-1 CASSPGLLGTEAFF TGCGCCAGCAGCCCAGGGCTCCTTGGCACTGAAGCTTTCTTT
15 TRBD1 few TRBJ2-5 TRBV5-1 CASSPGGTGQETQYF TGCGCCAGCAGCCCTGGGGGGACAGGGCAAGAGACCCAGTACTTC
13 TRBD1 NA TRBJ1-4 TRBV25-1 CASSRTGREKLFF TGTGCCAGCAGTAGGACAGGGCGTGAAAAACTGTTTTTT
11 NA NA TRBJ1-1 TRBV2 CASSLIVGAFF TGTGCCAGCAGCCTAATAGTTGGAGCTTTCTTT
12 NA once TRBJ1-2 TRBV5-1 CASSLDWEGYTF TGCGCCAGCAGCTTGGATTGGGAGGGCTACACCTTC
14 TRBD2 NA TRBJ2-7 TRBV29-1 CSVVAGGSSYEQYF TGCAGCGTTGTGGCGGGAGGCTCCTCCTACGAGCAGTACTTC
14 TRBD1 NA TRBJ1-4 TRBV19 CASSVRGAGEKLFF TGTGCCAGTAGTGTCAGGGGGGCCGGCGAAAAACTGTTTTTT
15 TRBD2 NA TRBJ2-1 TRBV28 CASSQTSGTFNEQFF TGTGCCAGCAGCCAGACTAGCGGGACCTTCAATGAGCAGTTCTTC
19 NA few TRBJ2-1 TRBV7-8 CASSPLRDRRTPGGNEQFF TGTGCCAGCAGCCCCCTGCGAGACCGTCGGACTCCCGGGGGCAATGAGCAGTTCTTC
16 TRBD1 NA TRBJ1-3 TRBV4-1 CASSQLHGTALNTIYF TGCGCCAGCAGCCAGCTTCACGGGACAGCGCTAAACACCATATATTTT
15 TRBD2 NA TRBJ2-3 TRBV5-4 CASSFTSGSTDTQYF TGTGCCAGCAGCTTTACTAGCGGTAGCACAGATACGCAGTATTTT
19 TRBD2 NA TRBJ2-6 TRBV4-1 CASSQLLAGAASGANVLTF TGCGCCAGCAGCCAATTGCTAGCGGGAGCTGCCTCTGGGGCCAACGTCCTGACTTTC
13 NA NA TRBJ1-2 TRBV19 CASKSQLNYGYTF TGTGCCAGTAAATCACAATTGAACTATGGCTACACCTTC
15 TRBD1 NA TRBJ1-5 TRBV5-8 CASSPRDRDNQPQHF TGTGCCAGCAGCCCCCGGGACAGGGACAATCAGCCCCAGCATTTT
12 TRBD2 NA TRBJ2-7 TRBV15 CATSITSGEQYF TGTGCCACCAGCATTACTAGCGGCGAGCAGTACTTC
14 NA NA TRBJ1-5 TRBV5-5 CASSLASFGSPQHF TGTGCCAGCAGCTTGGCAAGCTTCGGGAGTCCCCAGCATTTT
18 TRBD2 NA TRBJ2-7 TRBV7-9 CASSLVPGLAGLSYEQYF TGTGCCAGCAGCTTAGTACCGGGACTAGCGGGCCTCTCCTACGAGCAGTACTTC
16 TRBD2 NA TRBJ2-7 TRBV27 CASSYGTSGTTYEQYF TGTGCCAGCAGTTACGGGACTAGCGGGACCACCTACGAGCAGTACTTC
13 NA NA TRBJ2-1 TRBV19 CASSNRLVYEQFF TGTGCCAGTAGTAATCGACTAGTTTATGAGCAGTTCTTC
15 TRBD2 NA TRBJ2-1 TRBV14 CASSQFRRERNEQFF TGTGCCAGCAGCCAGTTTCGGCGGGAGCGCAATGAGCAGTTCTTC
14 NA NA TRBJ1-2 TRBV6-4 CASSDSPGVPGYTF TGTGCCAGCAGTGACTCGCCAGGGGTACCTGGCTACACCTTC
11 NA NA TRBJ1-3 TRBV2 CASAGGDTIYF TGTGCCAGCGCCGGCGGGGACACCATATATTTT